The 3 T cell receptor beta chains given below trace back to one sample, sequenced in a study of T cells in Graves' hyperthyroidism and ophthalmopathy. Amplification yielded TCR beta CDR3 regions, with RNA transcripts as the source. Researchers ran a first-round RT-PCR on the TCR CDR3 using the HTBI primer set. TCRdb re-analysed the multiplex PCR reads in MiXCR, keeping a single row per CDR3 protein. Here the sample spans some 760,000 distinct CDR3 sequences, about 15% being singletons. Sequenced input: blood. These receptors all stem from a woman aged 18-29 years with Graves' hyperthyroidism.

This clonotype was detected many times. The V call is TRBV2, the J call TRBJ2-3; 8 bases match TRBD2. Per germline, CDR1 SNHLY and CDR2 FYNNEI. With 5 bases clipped from V and 6 bases from J, the junction kept 16 bases outside the gene matches. This CDR3 is built from 17 residues. The CDR3 here is CASSSPRTSGRWDTQYF. CDR3 coding DNA: TGTGCCAGCAGTTCGCCTCGCACTAGCGGCCGATGGGATACGCAGTATTTT.

This clonotype was seen ten or more times. The J gene is TRBJ2-7, the V gene TRBV7-8; no definite D call. The V gene lost 3 bases and the J gene lost 7 bases, with 10 bases spanning the gap. Germline CDR1 SGHVS, CDR2 FQNEAQ. The CDR3 sequence is 12 residues long. In DNA form, the CDR3 reads TGTGCCAGCAGCTTTTCTTCGGAGGAGCAGTACTTC. Its translation: CASSFSSEEQYF.

This clonotype was observed at least ten times. The rearrangement joins TRBV18 to TRBJ2-1; a weak D match, TRBD2 (6 bases). Germline CDR1 is KGHSH and CDR2 is LQKENI. CDR3 size: 14 residues. V was pared by 2 bases and J by 8 bases, with 13 bases between. For the CDR3, the DNA is TGTGCCAGCTCACCAGACGGGGGTTTGGATGAGCAGTTCTTC. Translating gives CASSPDGGLDEQFF.